The present entry profiles one T cell receptor (beta chain) with its context. The antigen is not known. Germline V gives CDR1 SGHVS, CDR2 FNYEAQ. The CDR3 is 14 amino acids. J lost 8 bases, V lost 5 bases, and 9 bases had no gene match. These data come from a study of vaccination and CD4 T cells after COVID-19. Treatment indicated: approximately 9-day PBMC culture with coronavirus spike peptide pools or control peptides (ViraFEST assay). Harvesting of the unexposed donor's CD4+ T cells predated the COVID-19 pandemic (2011-2018). Oncomine TCR Beta short-read sequencing was applied to DNA from cultured CD4+ T cells. From the PCR reads, TCRdb called clonotypes with MiXCR, one entry per CDR3 protein. The sample gives fewer than 8,500 distinct CDR3 sequences, 46% of which show up once; 30% to 40% is in the top ten.

The V call is TRBV7-6, the J call TRBJ1-1; 9 bases are shared with TRBD1. The receptor's source is a human donor in good health. The sequenced material came from CD4+ T cells from blood, cultured in vitro. CDR3 in amino acids: CASSRRDRVSEAFF. The CDR3 coding sequence is TGTGCCAGCAGCCGCCGGGACAGGGTATCCGAAGCTTTCTTT.